This is a list of T cell receptor beta chains from one sample in a study of read filtering for tumor transcriptome and immune sequencing. TCRdb independently ran MiXCR on the reads; one entry per CDR3 protein. The sample contains 45,000 to 55,000 distinct CDR3 sequences, around 20% of which appear only once. Sequencing was performed on a population of CD138-negative cells sorted from bone marrow. These receptors came from a donor aged 40 or older with multiple myeloma. The CDR3 runs from the conserved cysteine through the conserved F or W. D genes are given only for firm matches. Only some rows state a clone size, as once, few, many or a class for expanded clones.

V gene	J gene	D gene	clone size	CDR3 DNA	CDR3 protein
TRBV6-5	TRBJ2-1	TRBD1	many	TGTGCCAGCAGTTACCTGGACAGGGTTCATTATGAGCAGTTCTTC	CASSYLDRVHYEQFF
TRBV28	TRBJ1-1	.	.	TGTGCCAGCAGTTTACCCACTAATCTGAACACTGAAGCTTTCTTT	CASSLPTNLNTEAFF
TRBV12-3/TRBV12-4	TRBJ2-3	.	many	TGTGCCAGCAGTTTAGCGACGGTGGCCGGTGCTAGCACAGATACGCAGTATTTT	CASSLATVAGASTDTQYF
TRBV7-2	TRBJ2-1	TRBD2	.	TGTGCCACCATAGGTGGACTAGCGGGAGGAAAAGGCGTAGAGCCGTCCTTC	CATIGGLAGGKGVEPSF
TRBV11-2	TRBJ2-3	TRBD1	many	TGTGCCAGCAGCCAGGGACAGGATCAGTATTTT	CASSQGQDQYF
TRBV5-1	TRBJ2-5	.	.	TGCGCCAGCAGCAGGCAGGGTGAACTGTACCAAGAGACCCAGTACTTC	CASSRQGELYQETQYF
TRBV5-1	TRBJ2-1	TRBD2	many	TGCGCCAGCCACCCCATAGCGGGAGGGGACAATGAGCAGTTCTTC	CASHPIAGGDNEQFF
TRBV29-1	TRBJ1-1	.	many	TGCAGCGTGAGACCAGATATGAACACTGAAGCTTTCTTT	CSVRPDMNTEAFF
TRBV2	TRBJ2-1	.	few	TGTGCCAGCCTGCTAGCTAATGAGCAGTTCTTC	CASLLANEQFF
TRBV12-3/TRBV12-4	TRBJ1-1	.	many	TGTGCCAGCAGTTCAAGCAACACTGAAGCTTTCTTT	CASSSSNTEAFF
TRBV5-1	TRBJ2-1	TRBD1	many	TGCGCCAGCAGCCAAAGACAGGGTACAGGCAATGAGCAGTTCTTC	CASSQRQGTGNEQFF
TRBV7-8	TRBJ2-5	TRBD2	many	TGTGCCAGCAGCCGAGGGGCCGGGGGGGAGACCCAGTACTTC	CASSRGAGGETQYF
TRBV20-1	TRBJ2-1	.	medium-sized	TGCAGTGCTAGTTGGGTCAATGAGCAGTTCTTC	CSASWVNEQFF
TRBV20-1	TRBJ1-2	TRBD1	many	TGCAGTGCTAGCCCCCTTATCGACAGGGACGGGCCCGGCTATGGCTACACCTTC	CSASPLIDRDGPGYGYTF
TRBV12-3/TRBV12-4	TRBJ2-7	.	many	TGTGCCAGCAGGAAGACCTACGAGCAGTACTTC	CASRKTYEQYF
TRBV3-1	TRBJ2-2	.	many	TGTGCCAGCAGCCAAGCCAGGGTGGAGCTGTTTTTT	CASSQARVELFF
TRBV4-1	TRBJ2-1	.	many	TGTGCCAGCAGCCAAGTTACGGGCGACAATGAGCAGTTCTTC	CASSQVTGDNEQFF
TRBV12-5	TRBJ1-1	.	many	TGTGCTAGTGGTTTGGTACCCCCCCACACTGAAGCTTTCTTT	CASGLVPPHTEAFF
TRBV2	TRBJ1-5	TRBD1	many	TGTGCCAGCACCCCGACAGGGGGGGGTCAGCCCCAGCATTTT	CASTPTGGGQPQHF
TRBV25-1	TRBJ2-1	.	few	TGTGCCAGCAGTGAATTCGGATCGGGGAAACGTGAGCAGTCCTTC	CASSEFGSGKREQSF
TRBV7-2	TRBJ1-4	.	many	TGTGCCAGCAGCTTAGTTTCAGCAACTGATGAAAAACTGTTTTTT	CASSLVSATDEKLFF
TRBV29-1	TRBJ2-3	TRBD1	many	TGCAGCGTCAACGACAGGGGCTCTACAGATACGCAGTATTTT	CSVNDRGSTDTQYF
TRBV7-8	TRBJ1-1	.	.	TGTGCCAGCAGCTTAGGGGTGGGGGCGTCGAACACTGAAGCTTTCTTT	CASSLGVGASNTEAFF
TRBV19	TRBJ2-7	TRBD2	many	TGTGCCAGTAGTCCTAGCGGGAGGGACACCTACGAGCAGTACTTC	CASSPSGRDTYEQYF
TRBV12-3/TRBV12-4	TRBJ2-1	TRBD2	many	TGTGCCAGCACGCTAGCGGGAGTCTACAATGAGCAGTTCTTC	CASTLAGVYNEQFF
TRBV2	TRBJ2-3	.	many	TGTGCCAGCAGGGACAACACAGATACGCAGTATTTT	CASRDNTDTQYF
TRBV12-3/TRBV12-4	TRBJ2-7	TRBD1	many	TGTGCCAGCAGTCCCCGACAGGGTAGCGAGCAGTACTTC	CASSPRQGSEQYF
TRBV20-1	TRBJ2-2	.	.	TGCAGTGCTGCGCCCCCGAGACTGGGGGCCCACGGGGAGCTGTTTTTT	CSAAPPRLGAHGELFF
TRBV5-1	TRBJ1-1	.	many	TGCGCCAGCGGCGCGGACGGGCGGAGCACTGAAGCTTTCTTT	CASGADGRSTEAFF
TRBV20-1	TRBJ2-5	TRBD2	many	TGCAGTGCTAGGACTAGCGGGAAAGAGACCCAGTACTTC	CSARTSGKETQYF
TRBV5-6	TRBJ1-2	.	few	TGTGCCAGCAGTTCCGGGACGCTGACTCTTGGCTACACCTTC	CASSSGTLTLGYTF
TRBV9	TRBJ1-1	TRBD1	many	TGTGCCAGCAGCCCAAGACAGGGGGCTTGGGGCACTGAAGCTTTCTTT	CASSPRQGAWGTEAFF
TRBV9	TRBJ1-4	.	few	TGTGCCAGCAGCCCCGCGACAGGCTCTGAAAAACTGTTTTTT	CASSPATGSEKLFF
TRBV12-3/TRBV12-4	TRBJ2-3	.	.	TGTGCCAGCAACCCTAGCAGGAGGGCGGGCGATACGCAGTATTTC	CASNPSRRAGDTQYF
TRBV18	TRBJ1-1	.	.	TGTGCCAGCTCACCACTCTACTCGGGAGAGGGGTTTGGAACTGAAGCTTTCTTT	CASSPLYSGEGFGTEAFF
TRBV23-1	TRBJ1-2	.	.	TGCGCCAGCAGTCAATCGAAGTATACGTGGGGGCTAGGAGGCTACACCTTT	CASSQSKYTWGLGGYTF
TRBV5-8	TRBJ2-4	.	.	TGTGCCAGCAGCCGCAGCGGGTCCATAGCCAAAAACATTCAGTACTTC	CASSRSGSIAKNIQYF
TRBV7-8	TRBJ1-2	TRBD1	many	TGTGCCAGCAGCTTTGGGGACAGGGGGATCTATGGCTACACCTTC	CASSFGDRGIYGYTF
TRBV5-1	TRBJ1-1	TRBD1	few	TGCGCCAGCAGCTTCGCCACAGGGGGTCCGAACACTGAAGCTTTCTTT	CASSFATGGPNTEAFF
TRBV9	TRBJ2-1	TRBD2	many	TGTGCCAGCAGCGTAGGGGGACTAGCATTCAATGAGCAGTTCTTC	CASSVGGLAFNEQFF
TRBV4-1	TRBJ2-6	.	many	TGCGCCAGCAGCCAAGATGGAAGTCGCTCTGGGGCCAACGTCCTGACTTTC	CASSQDGSRSGANVLTF